The present T cell receptor beta chain was sequenced within a study of T cells in localized non-small cell lung cancer. Points from the study as a whole: Uninvolved adjacent lung had the highest recorded T cell clonality, with tumor below it. Sequencing, confined to only one tumor region, leaves heterogeneity possible.

CDR1 is SGHRS and CDR2 is YFSETQ in the germline V gene. This CDR3 comprises 14 residues. J gave up 4 bases and V 4 bases, and 6 bases lay outside the gene matches. Repertoires were generated with immunoSEQ multiplex PCR, while TCRdb's copy carries only in-frame clones and drops some. The profile covers tens of thousands of clones, with under 90% appearing a single time and just under 2% taken by the ten largest. About this clone: What it binds is unknown.

The clonotype was recovered from a woman aged 35-75 years with stage I lung adenocarcinoma. The chain uses TRBV5-1 and TRBJ1-1, with 8 bases fitting TRBD1. Sequenced here: peripheral blood, sampled before any cancer treatment. For the CDR3, the DNA is TGCGCCAGCAGCCTACTAGACAGGGGCACTGAAGCTTTCTTT. This gives the protein CASSLLDRGTEAFF.